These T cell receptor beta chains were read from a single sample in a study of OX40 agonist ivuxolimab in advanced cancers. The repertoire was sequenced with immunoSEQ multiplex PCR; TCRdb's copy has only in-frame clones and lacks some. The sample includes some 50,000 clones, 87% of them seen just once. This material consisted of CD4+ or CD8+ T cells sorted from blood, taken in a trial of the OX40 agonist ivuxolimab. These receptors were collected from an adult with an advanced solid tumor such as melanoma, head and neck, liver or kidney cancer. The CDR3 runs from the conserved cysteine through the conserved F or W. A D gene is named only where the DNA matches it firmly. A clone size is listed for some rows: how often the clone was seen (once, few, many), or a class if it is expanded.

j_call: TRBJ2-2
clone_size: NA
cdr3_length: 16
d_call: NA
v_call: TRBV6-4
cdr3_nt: TGTGCCAGCAGTGAAGAAGGGGGTATCGGTACCGGGGAGCTGTTTTTT
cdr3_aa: CASSEEGGIGTGELFF

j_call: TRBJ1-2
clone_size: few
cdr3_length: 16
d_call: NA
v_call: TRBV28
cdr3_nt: TGTGCCAGCAGTTTGGTACCCCTTCCTCGAAACTATGGCTACACCTTC
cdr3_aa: CASSLVPLPRNYGYTF

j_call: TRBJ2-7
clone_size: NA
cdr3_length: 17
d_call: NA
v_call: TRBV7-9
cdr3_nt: TGTGCCAGCAGCTTAGCGTCAGGGTGGGATTACTCCTACGAGCAGTACTTC
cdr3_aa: CASSLASGWDYSYEQYF

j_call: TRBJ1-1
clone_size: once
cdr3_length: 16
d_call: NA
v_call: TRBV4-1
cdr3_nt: TGCGCCAGCAGCCAAGATTACGGCAGGGGGAACACTGAAGCTTTCTTT
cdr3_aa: CASSQDYGRGNTEAFF

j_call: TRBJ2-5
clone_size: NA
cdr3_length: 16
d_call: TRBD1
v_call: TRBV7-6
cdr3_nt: TGTGCCAGCAGCTCCTGGGACAGGGGTTCTGGGGAGACCCAGTACTTC
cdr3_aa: CASSSWDRGSGETQYF

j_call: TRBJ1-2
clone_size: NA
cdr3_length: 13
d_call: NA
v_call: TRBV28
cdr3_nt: TGTGCCAGCAGTAACAGGGTAGGGAATGGCTACACCTTC
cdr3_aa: CASSNRVGNGYTF

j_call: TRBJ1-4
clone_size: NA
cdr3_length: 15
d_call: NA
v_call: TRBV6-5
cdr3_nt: TGTGCCAGCAGTTACCCCTGGGGCCTCGGTGAAAAACTGTTTTTT
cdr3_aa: CASSYPWGLGEKLFF

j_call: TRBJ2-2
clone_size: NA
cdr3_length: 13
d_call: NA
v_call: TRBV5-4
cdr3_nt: TGTGCCAGCAGCTTTGACTGGAGCCGGGGAGCTGTTTTT
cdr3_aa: CASSFDWSRGAVF

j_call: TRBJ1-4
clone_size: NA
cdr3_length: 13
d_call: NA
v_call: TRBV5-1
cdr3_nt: TGCGCCAGCAGCTTTAACTTCGCGGAAAAACTGTTTTTT
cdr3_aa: CASSFNFAEKLFF

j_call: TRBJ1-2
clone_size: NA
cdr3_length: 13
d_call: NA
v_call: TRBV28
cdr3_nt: TGTGCCAGCAGTTTGGGGCAGGGCTATGGCTACACCTTC
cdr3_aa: CASSLGQGYGYTF

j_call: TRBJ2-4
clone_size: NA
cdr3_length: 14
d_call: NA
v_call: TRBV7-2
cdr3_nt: TGTGCCAGCAGCTTAGTCCAGGGTCAGTCCCCCGGGTACTTC
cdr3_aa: CASSLVQGQSPGYF

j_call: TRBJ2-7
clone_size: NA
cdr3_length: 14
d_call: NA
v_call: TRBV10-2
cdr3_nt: TGCGCCAGCAGAGACATGTACCTCTCCTACGAGCAGTACTTC
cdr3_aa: CASRDMYLSYEQYF

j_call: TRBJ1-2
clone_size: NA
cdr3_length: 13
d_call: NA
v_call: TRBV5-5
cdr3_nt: TGTGCCAGCAGCTCCGGTGGCGACTATGGCTACACCTTC
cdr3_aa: CASSSGGDYGYTF

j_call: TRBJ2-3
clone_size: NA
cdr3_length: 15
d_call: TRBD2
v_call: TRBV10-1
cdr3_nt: TGCGCCAGCAGTGAGGCTAGCGGGAGTACAGATACGCAGTATTTT
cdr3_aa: CASSEASGSTDTQYF

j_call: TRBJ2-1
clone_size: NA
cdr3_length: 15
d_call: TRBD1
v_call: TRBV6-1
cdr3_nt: TGTGCCAGTGTAAGGACAGGGGGCTCCTACAATGAGCAGTTCTTC
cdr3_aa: CASVRTGGSYNEQFF

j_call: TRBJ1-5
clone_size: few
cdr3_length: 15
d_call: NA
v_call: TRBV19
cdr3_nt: TGTGCCAGTAGTAGCCGGGGAGTTGGCAATCAGCCCCAGCATTTT
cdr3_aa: CASSSRGVGNQPQHF

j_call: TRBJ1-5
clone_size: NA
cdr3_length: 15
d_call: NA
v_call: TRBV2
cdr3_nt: TGTGCCAGCAGCGGTACAGGGAACCCAATCCAGCCCCAGCATTTT
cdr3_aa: CASSGTGNPIQPQHF

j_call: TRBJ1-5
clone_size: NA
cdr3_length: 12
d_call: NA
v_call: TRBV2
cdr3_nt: TGTGCCAGCAGAGAGTCTAAGGGGCCCCAGCATTTT
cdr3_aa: CASRESKGPQHF

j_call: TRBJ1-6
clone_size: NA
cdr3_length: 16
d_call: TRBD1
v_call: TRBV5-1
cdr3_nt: TGCGCCAGCAGAAGGACAGGGGGCTCCTATAATTCACCCCTCCACTTT
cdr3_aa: CASRRTGGSYNSPLHF

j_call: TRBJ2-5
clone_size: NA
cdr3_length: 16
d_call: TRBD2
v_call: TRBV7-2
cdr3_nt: TGTGCCAGCAGCGGGGGGGTAGCTCGGCGACAAGAGACCCAGTACTTC
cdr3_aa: CASSGGVARRQETQYF

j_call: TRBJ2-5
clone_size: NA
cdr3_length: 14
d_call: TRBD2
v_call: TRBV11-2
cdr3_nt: TGTGCCAGCAGCTTAGGGGGGGGCCAAGAGACCCAGTACTTC
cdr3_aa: CASSLGGGQETQYF

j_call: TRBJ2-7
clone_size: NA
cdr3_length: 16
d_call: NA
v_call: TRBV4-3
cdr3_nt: TGCGCCAGCAGCCAAGATCCAGCGGAGAGCTCCTACGAGCAGTACTTC
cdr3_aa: CASSQDPAESSYEQYF

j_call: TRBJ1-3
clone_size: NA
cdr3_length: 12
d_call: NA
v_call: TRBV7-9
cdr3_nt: TGTGCCAGCAGCTCTCCTTTGGACACCATATATTTT
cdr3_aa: CASSSPLDTIYF

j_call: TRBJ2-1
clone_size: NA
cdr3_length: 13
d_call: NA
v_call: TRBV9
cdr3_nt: TGTGCCAGCAGCGTAGTGAAATTCGATGAGCAGTTCTTC
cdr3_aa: CASSVVKFDEQFF

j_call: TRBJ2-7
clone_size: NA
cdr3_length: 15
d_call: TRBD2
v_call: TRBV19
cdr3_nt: TGTGCCAGTAGTAATAGCGGGAGAGGCTCCTACGAGCAGTACTTC
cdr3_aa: CASSNSGRGSYEQYF

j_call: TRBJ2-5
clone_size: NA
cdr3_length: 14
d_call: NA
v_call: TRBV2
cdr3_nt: TGTGCCAGCGGAAGACGAGCGGACCAAGAGACCCAGTACTTC
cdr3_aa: CASGRRADQETQYF

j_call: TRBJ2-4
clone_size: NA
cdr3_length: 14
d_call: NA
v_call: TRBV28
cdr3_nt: TGTGCCAGCAGTTTATCGGGGGCCTCCCCCATTCAGTACTTC
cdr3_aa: CASSLSGASPIQYF

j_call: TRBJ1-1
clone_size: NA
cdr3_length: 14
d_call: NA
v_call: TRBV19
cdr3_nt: TGTGCCAGTAAAAAATCGGGTGATACAACTGAAGCTTTCTTT
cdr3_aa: CASKKSGDTTEAFF

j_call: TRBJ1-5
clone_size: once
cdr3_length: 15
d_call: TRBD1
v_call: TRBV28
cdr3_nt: TGTGCCAGCAGTTTGGCGACAGGGGTAAATCAGCCCCAGCATTTT
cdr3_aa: CASSLATGVNQPQHF

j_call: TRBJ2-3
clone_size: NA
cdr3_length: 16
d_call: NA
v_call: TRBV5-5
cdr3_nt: TGTGCCAGCAGCTCCCACGTCTCCGCTAGCACAGATACGCAGTATTTT
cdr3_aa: CASSSHVSASTDTQYF

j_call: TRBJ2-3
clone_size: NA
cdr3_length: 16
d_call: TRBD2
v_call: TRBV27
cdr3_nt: TGTGCCAGCACCCCATTCAGCGGGAGGGCCAGAGATACGCAGTATTTT
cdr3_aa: CASTPFSGRARDTQYF

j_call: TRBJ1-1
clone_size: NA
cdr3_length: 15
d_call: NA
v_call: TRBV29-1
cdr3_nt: TGCAGCACCCGAGGGAGGGCAGACACGAACACTGAAGCTTTCTTT
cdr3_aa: CSTRGRADTNTEAFF

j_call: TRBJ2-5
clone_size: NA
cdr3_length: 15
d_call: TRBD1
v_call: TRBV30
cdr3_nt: TGTGCCTGGAGTGTCAGGACAGGGAGTGGGGAGACCCAGTACTTC
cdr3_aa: CAWSVRTGSGETQYF

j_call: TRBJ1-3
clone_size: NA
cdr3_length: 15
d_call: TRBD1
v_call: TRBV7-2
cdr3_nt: TGTGCCAGCACGTATGACAGGGATGCTGGAAACACCATATATTTT
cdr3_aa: CASTYDRDAGNTIYF

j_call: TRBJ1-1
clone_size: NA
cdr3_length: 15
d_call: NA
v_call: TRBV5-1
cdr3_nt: TGCGCCAGCAGCTTGTCCCAGGGAGGGAACACTGAAGCTTTCTTT
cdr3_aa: CASSLSQGGNTEAFF

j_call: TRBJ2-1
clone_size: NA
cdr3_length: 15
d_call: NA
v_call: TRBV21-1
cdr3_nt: TGTGCCAGCAGGCTCGGGGCAGGGTACTACAATGAGCAGTTCTTC
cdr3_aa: CASRLGAGYYNEQFF

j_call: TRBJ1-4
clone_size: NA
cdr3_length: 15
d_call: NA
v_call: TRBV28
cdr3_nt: TGTGCCAGCAGTTCCAGGACAGTGGGAAATGAAAAACTGTTTTTT
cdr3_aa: CASSSRTVGNEKLFF

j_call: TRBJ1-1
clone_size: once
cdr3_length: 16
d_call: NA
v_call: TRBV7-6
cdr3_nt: TGTGCCAGCAGTCTCATCACAGGAGGGCGTAGCACTGAAGCTTTCTTT
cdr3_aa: CASSLITGGRSTEAFF

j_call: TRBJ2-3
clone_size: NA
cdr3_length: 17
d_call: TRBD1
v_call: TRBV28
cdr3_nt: TGTGCCAGCAGAACCGGGACAGGGTTGATTGGGGCAGATACGCAGTATTTT
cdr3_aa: CASRTGTGLIGADTQYF

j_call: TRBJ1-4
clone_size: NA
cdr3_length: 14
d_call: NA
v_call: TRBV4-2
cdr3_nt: TGTGCCAGCAGCCGACAGCCTGACAATGAAAAACTGTTTTTT
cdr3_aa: CASSRQPDNEKLFF

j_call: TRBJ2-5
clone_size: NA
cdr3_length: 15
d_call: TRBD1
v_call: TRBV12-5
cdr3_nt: TGTGCTAGTGGTTTGGGACAGGGTCAAAAGGAGACCCAGTACTTC
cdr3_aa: CASGLGQGQKETQYF

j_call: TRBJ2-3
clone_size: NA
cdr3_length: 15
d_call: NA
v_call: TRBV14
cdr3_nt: TGTGCCAGCAGCCAAGAGACAGGCCTCACAGATACGCAGTATTTT
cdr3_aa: CASSQETGLTDTQYF

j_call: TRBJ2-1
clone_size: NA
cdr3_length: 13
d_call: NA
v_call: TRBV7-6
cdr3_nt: TGTGCCAGCAGCGCTGGGACGGACGAAAGGCAGTTCTTC
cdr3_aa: CASSAGTDERQFF

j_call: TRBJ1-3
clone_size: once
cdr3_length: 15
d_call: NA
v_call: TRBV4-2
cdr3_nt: TGTGCCAGCAGATCCCGTGGGGGGAGCAGAAACACCATATATTTT
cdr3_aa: CASRSRGGSRNTIYF

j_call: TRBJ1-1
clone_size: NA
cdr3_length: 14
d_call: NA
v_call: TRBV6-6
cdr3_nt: TGTGCCAGCAGTTATGGACAGCTGAACACTGAAGCTTTCTTT
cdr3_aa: CASSYGQLNTEAFF

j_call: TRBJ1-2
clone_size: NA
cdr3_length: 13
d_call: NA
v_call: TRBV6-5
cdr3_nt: TGTGCCAGCAGTCAGATTCCAGAGGGTGGCTACACCTTC
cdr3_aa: CASSQIPEGGYTF

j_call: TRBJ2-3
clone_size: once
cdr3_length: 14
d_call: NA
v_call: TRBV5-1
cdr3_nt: TGCGCCAGCAGCTTAGGAGGGAGCACAGATACGCAGTATTTT
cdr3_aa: CASSLGGSTDTQYF

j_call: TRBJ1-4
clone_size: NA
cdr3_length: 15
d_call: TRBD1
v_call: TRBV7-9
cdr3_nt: TGTGCCAGCAGCTTAGCCAGGGGGCGCGAAGAAAAACTGTTTTTT
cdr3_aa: CASSLARGREEKLFF

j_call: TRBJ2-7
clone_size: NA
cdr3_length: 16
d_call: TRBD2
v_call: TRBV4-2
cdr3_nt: TGTGCCAGCAGCCAAGAGGCTAGCGGTTCCCTGGGCGAGCAGTACTTC
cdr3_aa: CASSQEASGSLGEQYF

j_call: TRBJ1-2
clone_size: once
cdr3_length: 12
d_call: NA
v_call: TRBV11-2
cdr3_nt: TGTGCCAGCAGCCCCGGGGACTATGGCTACACCTTC
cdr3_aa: CASSPGDYGYTF

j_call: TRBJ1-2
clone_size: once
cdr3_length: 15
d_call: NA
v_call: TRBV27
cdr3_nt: TGTGCCAGCAGTCCCCTAAGACGGGGGTTCTATGGCTACACCTTC
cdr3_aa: CASSPLRRGFYGYTF

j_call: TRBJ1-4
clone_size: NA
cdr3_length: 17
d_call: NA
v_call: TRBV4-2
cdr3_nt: TGTGCCAGCAGCCAGATCGGCTCCGGGACCCAGGGTGAAAAACTGTTTTTT
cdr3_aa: CASSQIGSGTQGEKLFF

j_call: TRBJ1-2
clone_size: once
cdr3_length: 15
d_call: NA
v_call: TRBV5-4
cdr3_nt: TGTGCCAGCAGCTTGTGGTCTGCAGGGGAGATCGGCTACACCTTC
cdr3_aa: CASSLWSAGEIGYTF